The clone carrying this T cell receptor (beta chain) was picked up a small number of times. Its antigen is still unknown. The V gene's germline CDR1 is SGHDT and CDR2 YYEEEE. V lost 1 base and J lost 3, with 12 bases in between. The CDR3 consists of 15 residues. The record originates from a study of early T cells in non-severe SARS-CoV-2 infection. For the study at large: Sequenced bulk RNA came from whole blood that was unsorted, and chains were unpaired.

Regarding the study as a whole: Anti-spike CD8 responses were favored in VDJdb matching, and private and CD4 specificities were missed.

Individual cDNA molecules carried attached unique molecular identifiers. TCRdb recomputed calls from the 5' RACE reads with MiXCR, one row per CDR3 protein. This table holds roughly 80,000 distinct CDR3 sequences, 15% found once. The TCR originated in an adult who was a healthcare worker with PCR-confirmed SARS-CoV-2 infection or an uninfected control (not recorded which). Sequencing input: whole blood. The V and J genes are TRBV5-6 and TRBJ2-3; D might be TRBD2 (5 bases). In nucleotides, the CDR3 is TGTGCCAGCAGCTTGAACGGGGAGCGAACAGATACGCAGTATTTT. Protein sequence: CASSLNGERTDTQYF.